One sample yielded the 15 T cell receptor beta chains listed below, sequenced in a study of T cells in Graves' hyperthyroidism and ophthalmopathy. Using RNA transcripts as the source, TCR beta CDR3 regions were amplified. The TCR CDR3 first-round RT-PCR relied on the HTBI primer set. TCRdb processed the multiplex PCR reads anew with MiXCR; each CDR3 protein has one entry. Found here are more than 300,000 distinct CDR3 sequences, about a fifth of them singletons; the top ten hold 40% to 45%. Sequencing was done on a sample of blood. These receptors were collected from a man aged 18 to 30 with Graves' ophthalmopathy.

The table lists this clonotype with many counts. The V call is TRBV18, the J call TRBJ1-6; 7 nucleotides match TRBD1. The ends lost 6 bases at V and 7 bases at J; junction bases unmatched: 6. The CDR3 covers 14 residues. Germline V gene data show CDR1 as KGHSH and CDR2 as LQKENI. The CDR3 nucleotides read TGTGCCAGCTCCGCCCGGGACAGAAATTCACCCCTCCACTTT. It translates to CASSARDRNSPLHF.

This clonotype was found many times. The chain links TRBV7-9 to TRBJ2-1; D tentatively fits TRBD1 or TRBD2 (5 bases each). CDR1 and CDR2 (germline): SEHNR, FQNEAQ (reference sequence). This CDR3 has 16 amino acids. The V end lost 7 bases, the J end lost 0 bases, and 16 bases lay between the germline ends. The CDR3 protein is CASTPAAGSSYNEQFF. The DNA for the CDR3 is TGTGCCAGCACCCCAGCGGCAGGGAGCTCCTACAATGAGCAGTTCTTC. The entire variable domain, with the rest obtained from reference TRBV7-9 and TRBJ2-1, is as follows: DTGVSQNPRHKITKRGQNVTFRCDPISEHNRLYWYRQTLGQGPEFLTYFQNEAQLEKSRLLSDRFSAERPKGSFSTLEIQRTEQGDSAMYLCASTPAAGSSYNEQFFGPGTRLTVL.

The chain employs TRBV7-9 and TRBJ1-2; D unresolved. This CDR3 has 15 amino acids. Trimming stripped 3 bases from V and 7 bases from J, with 18 bases between. Germline V CDR1 and CDR2: SEHNR, FQNEAQ (reference sequence). CDR3 in amino acids: CASSLGGDGRGGYTF. CDR3 nucleotide sequence: TGTGCCAGCAGCTTGGGCGGGGATGGCCGGGGTGGCTACACCTTC.

The chain recombines TRBV18 with TRBJ2-7; D may correspond to TRBD1 or TRBD2 (6 bases each). V was trimmed by 6 bases and J by 3 bases, leaving 21 bases between them. CDR1 and CDR2 from the germline V gene are KGHSH and LQKENI. The CDR3 is 16 amino acids. This chain's CDR3 is CASSPPGASTLYEQYF. Here the CDR3 DNA reads TGTGCCAGCTCCCCCCCGGGGGCCTCTACCCTCTACGAGCAGTACTTC.

At least ten counts were recorded for this clonotype. This chain connects TRBV12-3 or TRBV12-4 to TRBJ2-5, with 8 bases lining up with TRBD2. V dropped 3 bases and J dropped 3; count of bases not matched to a gene: 12. The CDR3 covers 17 residues. The CDR3 bases are TGTGCCAGCAGTTTGACAGCGGGGGCCATAAAGGAAGAGACCCAGTACTTC. This codes for CASSLTAGAIKEETQYF.

This clonotype was picked up many times. J is TRBJ2-1 and V is TRBV2, with no clear D. The CDR3 is 13 amino acids. Trimming stripped 6 bases from V and 4 bases from J, with 10 bases between. The V gene's germline CDR1 is SNHLY and CDR2 FYNNEI. CDR3 sequence: CASRPTSYNEQFF. CDR3 bases: TGTGCCAGCAGGCCGACTTCGTACAATGAGCAGTTCTTC.

This clonotype occurred many times. The rearrangement uses TRBV7-2 and TRBJ2-1, with 9 bases fitting TRBD2. Looked up from germline, CDR1 is SGHTA and CDR2 is FQGNSA. CDR3 length: 15 amino acids. V shed 5 bases and J 7 bases; nucleotides not matched to a gene: 9. The CDR3 nucleotides read TGTGCCAGCAGCCCCTGGGGTAGCGGGGGTAATGAGCAGTTCTTC. Translation: CASSPWGSGGNEQFF.

This clonotype was found many times. The CDR3 loop is CASSPDRFREQYF. The CDR3 DNA reads as TGCGCCAGCAGCCCCGACAGGTTCCGCGAGCAGTACTTC. The V gene is TRBV5-1, the J gene TRBJ2-7, with D perhaps matching TRBD1 (6 bases). V gave up 4 bases and J gave up 6 bases, with 14 bases separating them. The CDR3 extends over 13 amino acids. The germline V gene encodes CDR1 SGHRS and CDR2 YFSETQ.

Comment on this clonotype: At one of its ends the junction is not consistent with the germline gene, which may arise from a read error. The chain employs TRBV29-1 and TRBJ2-3; TRBD2 is a possible D gene (7 bases). Germline CDR1 is SQVTM and CDR2 is ANQGSEA. The CDR3 is 17 amino acids. CDR3 amino acids: CSIDGGARGWTTDTQYF. CDR3 DNA: TGCAGCATTGATGGGGGGGCCCGGGGGTGGACAACAGATACGCAGTATTTT.

This clonotype was recorded many times. The rearrangement uses TRBV7-2 and TRBJ2-1; no clear D gene. Trimming pared 2 bases from V and 0 bases from J, leaving 8 bases between. The length of the CDR3 is 15 residues. Looked up from germline, CDR1 is SGHTA and CDR2 is FQGNSA. The CDR3 DNA reads TGTGCCAGCAGCTTACAGATGAGCTCCTACAATGAGCAGTTCTTC. This encodes CASSLQMSSYNEQFF.

This clonotype was detected only a few times. The chain uses TRBV9 and TRBJ2-1, with D tentatively TRBD2 (7 bases). Germline V gene lookup returns CDR1 SGDLS and CDR2 YYNGEE. The V and J ends lost 3 bases and 8 bases respectively, with 15 bases between them. CDR3 size: 14 residues. The CDR3 here is CASSEEGGGDEQFF. DNA for the CDR3: TGTGCCAGCAGCGAAGAGGGGGGGGGGGATGAGCAGTTCTTC.

As to this clonotype: This could be a read error, since a much larger clone is one nucleotide away. V and J are TRBV2 and TRBJ2-3; D is unclear. V dropped 4 bases and J dropped 5 bases, with 13 bases sitting between them. Germline CDR1 reads SNHLY; CDR2 reads FYNNEI. The CDR3 is 14 residues long. CDR3 nucleotides: TGTGCCAGCAGTGTAAGTCCTCCCGTAGATACGCAGTATTTT. Translating gives CASSVSPPVDTQYF.

There are a few counts of this clonotype. The CDR3 bases are TGTGCCAGCAGCTCCTCGACCGCCAGCTCCTATAATTCACCCCTCCACTTT. Its protein is CASSSSTASSYNSPLHF. V is TRBV7-3 and J is TRBJ1-6; no reliable D call. Germline assignment: CDR1 SGHTA and CDR2 FQGTGA. There are 17 residues in the CDR3. V was shortened by 4 bases and J by 0 bases, with 13 bases between the two germline ends.

The table lists this clonotype with a few counts. A much larger clone is a single base away; this may be a read error. The rearrangement uses TRBV28 and TRBJ2-7, with D possibly matching TRBD2 (6 bases). From germline, CDR1 is MDHEN and CDR2 SYDVKM. CDR3 length: 13 residues. Trimming left V 6 bases short and J 7 bases short, with 16 bases between. CDR3 coding DNA: TGTGCCAGCAGGGCAGTAGGGACTTATGAGCAGTACTTC. Translating gives CASRAVGTYEQYF.

This clonotype was counted only a few times. This rearrangement joins TRBV7-7 to TRBJ2-3; D uncertain. Trimming left V 1 base short and J 3 bases short, with 8 bases between. The germline V gene encodes CDR1 SSHAT and CDR2 FNYEAQ (reference sequence). This CDR3 has 14 amino acids. CDR3 residues: CASSLDLETDTQYF. CDR3 DNA sequence: TGTGCCAGCAGCTTAGATCTTGAGACAGATACGCAGTATTTT.